A single sample is the source of the 27 T cell receptor beta chains below, sequenced in a study of T cell repertoires in cytomegalovirus infection (dated by TCRdb to about 2019). Instrument used: Illumina HiSeq 1500. TCRdb itself trimmed the public reads at Q25 with fastp, ran MiXCR and retained productive beta chains. Each entry is one CDR3 protein sequence, shown with its most common DNA and genes. For this sample there are some 700,000 distinct CDR3 sequences; about 33% appear just once. The ten biggest clones cover roughly 20% of the sample. Their antigens remain unidentified. The label giving this sample's treatment or condition can be read as: in vitro stimulation with specific CMV peptide epitopes to enrich CMV-specific T cells. The material sequenced was cultured PBMCs, taken from culture after CMV antigen stimulation. These TCRs come from a human donor in good health (CMV status not recorded). Some clones in this sample may be carry-over from other donors' samples.

The chain combines TRBV6-2 or TRBV6-3 with TRBJ1-2; 7 nucleotides align to TRBD1. V shed 8 bases and J 5 bases; nucleotides not matched to a gene: 5. The CDR3 spans 12 residues. CDR1 is MNHEY and CDR2 is SVGEGT in the germline V gene. CDR3 DNA: TGTGCCAGCGCCGCAGGGGGATATGGCTACACCTTC. Protein: CASAAGGYGYTF.

V gene TRBV28 combines with J gene TRBJ1-1; D remains ambiguous. Trimming took 5 bases from V and 3 from J, leaving 1 base between them. Germline CDR1 MDHEN, CDR2 SYDVKM. The CDR3 is 10 amino acids. As DNA, the CDR3 is TGTGCCAGCAGTGACACTGAAGCTTTCTTT. Its translation: CASSDTEAFF.

As for this clonotype: Sequence at one end of the junction differs from germline and may be a read error. This chain joins TRBV11-2 and TRBJ2-5; 7 bases agree with TRBD1. The CDR3 is 16 amino acids. The V gene's germline CDR1 is SGHAT and CDR2 FQNNGV. CDR3 sequence: CASSLDLRGGEETQYF. The CDR3 DNA reads as TGTGCCAGCAGCTTAGATCTCCGAGGGGGCGAAGAAACCCAGTACTTC.

V usage is TRBV11-2 and J usage is TRBJ2-1, with D perhaps TRBD1 or TRBD2 (5 bases each). V was pared by 4 bases and J by 5 bases, with 12 bases between. The CDR3 runs 14 residues. Germline assignment: CDR1 SGHAT and CDR2 FQNNGV. The CDR3 DNA sequence: TGTGCCAGCAGCTCCGGGACCCTTGACAATGAGCAGTTCTTC. This encodes CASSSGTLDNEQFF.

The CDR3 loop is CSVDPGQRTDTQYF. CDR3 nucleotides: TGCAGCGTTGACCCGGGACAGCGCACAGATACGCAGTATTTT. The V call is TRBV29-1, the J call TRBJ2-3; 7 bases are a match to TRBD1. From germline, CDR1 is SQVTM and CDR2 ANQGSEA. This CDR3 is built from 14 residues. V shed 3 bases, J shed 1 base, and the junction held 4 bases outside the gene matches.

The V gene is TRBV18, the J gene TRBJ2-7; 7 nucleotides align to TRBD1. The V and J ends lost 3 bases and 4 bases, in that order; junction bases with no gene match: 9. Germline V gene data show CDR1 as KGHSH and CDR2 as LQKENI. The CDR3 is 15 residues long. The CDR3: CASSPGQRRPYEQYV. The CDR3 nucleotides read TGTGCCAGCTCACCGGGACAGAGAAGGCCGTACGAGCAGTACGTC.

This sequence joins TRBV5-4 and TRBJ2-7; maybe TRBD2 (5 bases). V lost 3 bases and J 0 bases, leaving 25 bases between the germline ends. Germline V lookup: CDR1 SGHNT, CDR2 YYREEE (reference sequence). The CDR3 sequence is 19 residues long. The CDR3 sequence: CASSSHYRFLTGSSYEQYF. The CDR3, as DNA: TGTGCCAGCAGCTCTCACTACCGCTTTTTGACGGGAAGCTCCTACGAGCAGTACTTC.

This clonotype occurred a few times. This rearrangement joins TRBV27 to TRBJ2-7, with 10 bases fitting TRBD1. J gave up 6 bases and V 3 bases, and 8 bases lay outside the gene matches. The germline V gene has CDR1 MNHEY and CDR2 SMNVEV (reference sequence). The CDR3 loop spans 15 amino acids. CDR3 coding DNA: TGTGCCAGCAGTTTCTCGACAGGGGGCGAGGCCGAGCAGTACTTC. As protein: CASSFSTGGEAEQYF.

Only a few counts were recorded for this clonotype. The V call is TRBV7-9, the J call TRBJ2-1; D is undetermined. V was trimmed by 3 bases and J by 9 bases, leaving 18 bases between them. Looked up from germline, CDR1 is SEHNR and CDR2 is FQNEAQ (reference sequence). The CDR3 consists of 15 residues. CDR3 in DNA: TGTGCCAGCAGCTTCTATTCGGGCCCCGCCGGTGAGCAGTTCTTC. Its protein product is CASSFYSGPAGEQFF. Supplemented by reference TRBV7-9 and TRBJ2-1, the full variable domain reads DTGVSQNPRHKITKRGQNVTFRCDPISEHNRLYWYRQTLGQGPEFLTYFQNEAQLEKSRLLSDRFSAERPKGSFSTLEIQRTEQGDSAMYLCASSFYSGPAGEQFFGPGTRLTVL.

This clonotype was found many times. The junction differs from germline at one of its ends, possibly a read error. The V and J genes are TRBV7-2 and TRBJ2-7, with 7 bases identical to TRBD2. Germline V lookup: CDR1 SGHTA, CDR2 FQGNSA. CDR3 length: 13 amino acids. The CDR3 here is CASSPPTSRTPHF. In nucleotides, the CDR3 is TGTGCCAGCAGCCCCCCGACTAGCAGAACCCCTCACTTC.

This clonotype was seen a handful of times. This sequence joins TRBV4-1 and TRBJ1-5, with TRBD1 as a possible D gene (5 bases). Germline lookup yields CDR1 MGHRA and CDR2 YSYEKL. Between the trimmed V and J ends, which lost 4 bases and 0 bases, there was a span of 10 bases. The CDR3 contains 15 residues. The CDR3 spells CASSRTGLSNQPQHF. The CDR3 region has the DNA TGCGCCAGCAGCCGAACGGGACTTAGCAATCAGCCCCAGCATTTT.

This clonotype has just a few counts. A junction boundary mismatches the germline segment, possibly from a read error. The chain combines TRBV19 with TRBJ1-5; D remains ambiguous. From germline, CDR1 is LNHDA and CDR2 SQIVND (reference sequence). The CDR3 loop spans 16 amino acids. The CDR3 bases are TGTGCCAGTAGTATAATTCTCAGCGACATTAATCAGCGCCAGCATTTT. Translated, it gives CASSIILSDINQRQHF.

The genes are TRBV12-3 or TRBV12-4 and TRBJ2-3; 13 nucleotides align to TRBD2. The CDR3 is 13 amino acids. The junction had 7 bases not matched to a gene; V was cut back by 10 bases and J by 9 bases. CDR3 DNA sequence: TGTGCCACCAGGACTAGCGGGAGCGGAACGCAGTATTTT. This translates into CATRTSGSGTQYF.

This clonotype has a count of ten or more. The junction does not match germline at one end; this may be a read error. The chain recombines TRBV5-1 with TRBJ2-3, with D unclear. The CDR3 runs to 14 residues. Germline-derived CDR1 and CDR2 are SGHRS and YFSETQ. The CDR3 DNA reads as TGTGCCAGCAGCTTGGCGGATAGCACAGATACGCAGTATTTT. As protein: CASSLADSTDTQYF.

The CDR3 DNA reads TGCGCCAGCAGCCAACTAGCGGGGTTGGAGACCCAGTACTTC. This codes for CASSQLAGLETQYF. V and J are TRBV4-1 and TRBJ2-5; 9 bases agree with TRBD2. CDR1 MGHRA and CDR2 YSYEKL come from the germline V gene. J lost 5 bases, V lost 2 bases, and 3 bases had no gene match. This CDR3 region has 14 residues.

DNA for the CDR3: TGTGCCAGCAAGGTGGAGCGGGAGGCCCTCAGGTCGTCCGGGGAGCTGTTTTTT. Amino acid sequence: CASKVEREALRSSGELFF. This chain uses TRBV2 with TRBJ2-2, with 9 positions matching TRBD2. There are 18 residues in the CDR3. The V and J ends lost 7 bases and 6 bases, in that order; junction bases with no gene match: 18. Germline V gives CDR1 SNHLY, CDR2 FYNNEI.

The V and J genes are TRBV28 and TRBJ1-4, with TRBD1 identical over 7 bases. After removal of 4 bases from V and 3 bases from J, the junction contained 5 bases not matched to a gene. The length of the CDR3 is 15 residues. Germline V gene sequence: CDR1 MDHEN, CDR2 SYDVKM. CDR3 sequence reads: CASSSPGQSNEKLFF. DNA for the CDR3: TGTGCCAGCAGTTCGCCGGGACAGTCTAATGAAAAACTGTTTTTT.

This clonotype was observed at least ten times. The J gene is TRBJ2-7, the V gene TRBV7-8, with 7 bases lining up with TRBD2. The CDR3 loop spans 14 amino acids. CDR1 SGHVS and CDR2 FQNEAQ come from the germline V gene. V trimming: 4 bases; J trimming: 4 bases; junction bases outside the gene matches: 7. The chain's CDR3 is CASSSGLDVYEQYF. The CDR3 nucleotides are TGTGCCAGCAGCTCCGGACTAGACGTATACGAGCAGTACTTC.

This clonotype appeared a single time. This chain links TRBV2 with TRBJ2-1; the D gene is possibly TRBD2 (5 bases). V dropped 4 bases and J dropped 7 bases, with 26 bases sitting between them. The CDR3 covers 18 residues. Germline-derived CDR1 and CDR2 are SNHLY and FYNNEI. This CDR3 is CASSGDPSVASVTNEQFF. The CDR3 DNA reads TGTGCCAGCAGTGGGGATCCCTCCGTAGCGAGCGTTACTAATGAGCAGTTCTTC.

This clonotype was found many times. The CDR3 protein is CASSRTALEQFF. CDR3 DNA sequence: TGTGCCAGCAGTCGCACGGCGTTGGAGCAGTTCTTC. The rearrangement uses TRBV7-2 and TRBJ2-1, with D uncertain. The CDR3 has 12 residues. Germline-derived CDR1 and CDR2 are SGHTA and FQGNSA. With 6 bases removed from V and 10 bases from J, the gap between germline ends came to 13 bases.

V is TRBV12-3 or TRBV12-4 and J is TRBJ2-1, with 7 nucleotides matching TRBD2. The CDR3 extends over 15 amino acids. Trimming at V came to 8 bases and at J to 8 bases, leaving 15 bases not matched to a gene. CDR3 nucleotide sequence: TGTGCCAGCTGCCTGTGGGGCGGGAGTTTCGATGAGCAGTTCTTC. Protein sequence: CASCLWGGSFDEQFF.

This clonotype was observed at least ten times. The V and J genes are TRBV7-8 and TRBJ1-2; the D is unclear. Looked up from germline, CDR1 is SGHVS and CDR2 is FQNEAQ. The V end lost 0 bases, the J end lost 7 bases, and 12 bases lay between the germline ends. This CDR3 comprises 14 residues. CDR3 sequence: CASSLALMGSGYTF. Here the CDR3 DNA reads TGTGCCAGCAGCTTAGCGCTTATGGGTTCTGGCTACACCTTC. Full variable domain (remainder filled in from reference TRBV7-8 and TRBJ1-2): GAGVSQSPRYKVAKRGQDVALRCDPISGHVSLFWYQQALGQGPEFLTYFQNEAQLDKSGLPSDRFFAERPEGSVSTLKIQRTQQEDSAVYLCASSLALMGSGYTFGSGTRLTVV.

The CDR3, as DNA: TGTGCCAGCAGCTCCCGACTAGCGGGGGGGCCCGGCCAAGAGACCCAGTACTTC. It encodes CASSSRLAGGPGQETQYF. The chain links TRBV7-2 to TRBJ2-5, with 14 positions matching TRBD2. CDR1 SGHTA and CDR2 FQGNSA come from the germline V gene. The CDR3 totals 18 residues. The trim removed 4 bases at V and 1 base at J, leaving 8 bases unmatched.

This clonotype was counted a few times. V usage is TRBV12-3 or TRBV12-4 and J usage is TRBJ2-7, with 9 bases matching TRBD1. Trimming removed 5 bases from V and 2 bases from J; junction bases left unmatched: 10. The CDR3 is 16 residues long. CDR3 DNA sequence: TGTGCCAGCAGTGGGGCGGTAGGGACAGGGACCTACGAGCAGTACTTC. It translates to CASSGAVGTGTYEQYF.

This clonotype has just a few counts. V and J are TRBV6-1 and TRBJ1-5; 9 bases map to TRBD1. Germline CDR1 and CDR2: MNHNS and SASEGT. The CDR3 has 19 residues. The trim removed 2 bases at V and 4 bases at J, leaving 15 bases unmatched. As DNA, the CDR3 is TGTGCCAGCAGTGAAAGACGGGGACAGGGATTCAGCGGGAATCAGCCCCAGCATTTT. This encodes CASSERRGQGFSGNQPQHF.

This rearrangement joins TRBV7-7 to TRBJ2-1; perhaps TRBD2 as D (6 bases). V was shortened by 1 base and J by 9 bases, with 16 bases between the two germline ends. CDR1 is SSHAT and CDR2 is FNYEAQ in the germline V gene (reference sequence). The CDR3 extends over 15 amino acids. CDR3 nucleotides: TGTGCCAGCAGCTTAGGTCTGGGGGGAGAGAGTGAGCAGTTCTTC. Its translation is CASSLGLGGESEQFF.

This rearrangement joins TRBV14 to TRBJ2-7; D uncertain. This CDR3 is 13 amino acids long. Germline lookup yields CDR1 SGHDN and CDR2 FVKESK. V lost 1 base to trimming and J lost 4 bases, with 8 bases between them. CDR3: CASSQVGGYEQYF. The DNA of the CDR3 is TGTGCCAGCAGCCAAGTGGGTGGTTACGAGCAGTACTTC.